This T cell receptor beta chain was captured by sequencing in a study of blood T cell repertoires in COVID-19. Turning to the study itself: Sites in the United States, Italy and Spain provided acute and convalescent COVID-19 samples.

V lost 5 bases and J lost 3; bases outside the gene matches: 8. This CDR3 has 15 amino acids. Germline-derived CDR1 and CDR2 are LNHDA and SQIVND (reference sequence). As processed by the authors: How many nucleated cells were present was estimated from reference gene primer amplification. Produced via immunoSEQ multiplex PCR; TCRdb's table is partial and in-frame only. V, J and clone size are taken as reported in that table, and D and trimming were inferred from the DNA itself. The data contain roughly 100,000 clones, around 92% of them singletons. This clone is a singleton in its sample. The V call is TRBV19, the J call TRBJ2-7; 9 positions match TRBD1. The receptor was derived from a man between 18 and 35 years old with acute or convalescent COVID-19. Sequencing used peripheral blood. CDR3 residues: CASSPEDRGIYEQYF. For the CDR3, the DNA is TGTGCCAGTAGTCCAGAGGACAGGGGTATCTACGAGCAGTACTTC. Complete variable domain (other parts from reference TRBV19 and TRBJ2-7): DGGITQSPKYLFRKEGQNVTLSCEQNLNHDAMYWYRQDPGQGLRLIYYSQIVNDFQKGDIAEGYSVSREKKESFPLTVTSAQKNPTAFYLCASSPEDRGIYEQYFGPGTRLTVT.